The rows below give T cell receptor beta chains drawn from one sample of a study of blood T cell repertoires in COVID-19. Assay used: immunoSEQ multiplex PCR; TCRdb lists only in-frame clones, some missing. The sample has approximately 190,000 clones; about four fifths are singletons. Sample: peripheral blood. Source of these receptors: a woman between 40 and 55 years old with acute or convalescent COVID-19. Both conserved end residues are part of each CDR3. A D gene is named only where the DNA matches it firmly. Expanded clones are given a class, and other clones once, few, many or no size at all.

>.|TRBJ1-1|TRBV7-2|.
TGTGCCAGCAGCTGGGACAAGAACACTGAAGCTTTCTTT
CASSWDKNTEAFF
>.|TRBJ1-5|TRBV27|.
TGTGCCAGCAGTTCCCGTTCAGGGAGCAATCAGCCCCAGCATTTT
CASSSRSGSNQPQHF
>.|TRBJ1-1|TRBV6-1|.
TGTGCCAGCAGTGAAAGGCCAGGGATGAGCACTGAAGCTTTCTTT
CASSERPGMSTEAFF
>few|TRBJ2-5|TRBV7-3|.
TGTGCCAGCAGCGTGGGGGGGGCGACCCAAGAGACCCAGTACTTC
CASSVGGATQETQYF
>.|TRBJ2-7|TRBV7-9|.
TGTGCCAGCAGCACCTGGAGGTCGAGGGACTCGATCTACGAGCAGTACTTC
CASSTWRSRDSIYEQYF
>.|TRBJ2-3|TRBV14|TRBD2
TGTGCCAGCAGCGGCATTGCGGGACTAGCGAAGTATTTT
CASSGIAGLAKYF
>few|TRBJ2-5|TRBV28|TRBD2
TGTGCCAGCAGTTCCCCGGGGGGAGAGACCCAGTACTTC
CASSSPGGETQYF
>once|TRBJ2-5|TRBV27|TRBD2
TGTGCCACCTACGCCGCAGGGACTACCCAAGAGACCCAGTACTTC
CATYAAGTTQETQYF
>.|TRBJ2-7|TRBV5-4|TRBD1
TGTGCCAGCAGCTGGGGACAGGGTTTGGAGCAGTACTTC
CASSWGQGLEQYF
>.|TRBJ2-2|TRBV11-2|TRBD1
TGTGCCAGCAGACCCAAGGCCCCGGGACAGGGATACACCGGGGAGCTGTTTTTT
CASRPKAPGQGYTGELFF
>few|TRBJ1-2|TRBV19|.
TGTGCCAGTAGTATGGAGGGAGATGGCTACACCTTC
CASSMEGDGYTF
>.|TRBJ1-2|TRBV2|TRBD1
TGTGCAGCCGGGTCGGGACAGAAGGGCTACACCTTC
CAAGSGQKGYTF
>.|TRBJ2-7|TRBV5-6|TRBD1
TGTGCCAGCAGCTTGGTAGACAGGGGCTACGAGCAGTACTTC
CASSLVDRGYEQYF
>.|TRBJ1-1|TRBV12-5|.
TGTGCTAGTGGGTTCGAACACCGACTGAATGAAGCTTTCTTT
CASGFEHRLNEAFF
>.|TRBJ2-7|TRBV11-2|TRBD2
TGTGCCAGCAGCTTAGAGGGGCGGGGGGCCTACGAGCAGTACTTC
CASSLEGRGAYEQYF
>.|TRBJ1-4|TRBV19|.
TGTGCCAGCAAATCAGCCGGGATAGGTGAAAAACTGTTTTTT
CASKSAGIGEKLFF
>.|TRBJ2-2|TRBV7-2|.
TGTGCCAGCAGCCTAACCGAGAGCACCGGGGAGCTGTTTTTT
CASSLTESTGELFF
>many|TRBJ1-2|TRBV9|.
TGTGCCAGCAGCGTAGGGGGCCCTGGAAGCCACTATGGCTACACCTTC
CASSVGGPGSHYGYTF
>.|TRBJ1-6|TRBV13|TRBD1
TGTGCCAGCAGCTTAGGGACAGGGCCACTTAATTCACCCCTCCACTTT
CASSLGTGPLNSPLHF
>.|TRBJ1-2|TRBV11-2|.
TGTGCCAGCCGGACGGAGGATAACTATGGCTACACCTTC
CASRTEDNYGYTF
>.|TRBJ1-1|TRBV27|.
TGTGCCAGCACGCACCGAGGGAACACTGAAGCTTTCTTT
CASTHRGNTEAFF
>.|TRBJ1-2|TRBV3-1/TRBV3-2|.
TGTGCCAGCAGCCCACAGGTTCCTGGTGGCTACACCTTC
CASSPQVPGGYTF
>.|TRBJ2-1|TRBV10-3|.
TGTGCCATCAGTGACTCTTTATACTCCTACAATGAGCAGTTCTTC
CAISDSLYSYNEQFF
>.|TRBJ1-1|TRBV5-5|TRBD1
TGTGCCAGCCGATCTACAGGGGTCACTGAAGCTTTCTTT
CASRSTGVTEAFF
>.|TRBJ2-1|TRBV5-1|TRBD2
TGCGCCAGCAGCCAGACTAGCGTCTACAATGAGCAGTTCTTC
CASSQTSVYNEQFF
>once|TRBJ2-7|TRBV6-1|.
TGTGCCAGCAGTGACAGGGTAACCTACGAGCAGTACTTC
CASSDRVTYEQYF
>once|TRBJ1-4|TRBV5-1|.
TGCGCCAGCAGCTTGCCGGGAGGGGAAAAACTGTTTTTT
CASSLPGGEKLFF
>.|TRBJ1-6|TRBV6-6|.
TGTGCCAGCAGCCATAAAGCAGGGGTTCGGCCACCCCTCCACTTT
CASSHKAGVRPPLHF
>.|TRBJ2-7|TRBV27|TRBD2
TGTGCCAGCAGTCCCGGACTAGCGGGAGTCGAGCAGTACTTC
CASSPGLAGVEQYF
>.|TRBJ2-6|TRBV15|.
TGTGCCACCAGCAGAGAACAGGACTCTGGGGCCAACGTCCTGACTTTC
CATSREQDSGANVLTF
>.|TRBJ1-2|TRBV7-2|.
TGTGCCAGCAGCTTAGGCGGATCCTATGGCTACACCTTC
CASSLGGSYGYTF
>.|TRBJ2-2|TRBV5-1|.
TGCGCCAGCAGCTTGGGTTCAGTCACCGGGGAGCTGTTTTTT
CASSLGSVTGELFF
>.|TRBJ2-3|TRBV7-9|.
TGTGCCAGCAGCTTATTCGGACAGATGGGCGCAGATACGCAGTATTTT
CASSLFGQMGADTQYF
>.|TRBJ2-2|TRBV7-2|.
TGTGCCAGCAGCTTATTTGGGGCAGGCAGAGGCACCGGGGAGCTGTTTTTT
CASSLFGAGRGTGELFF
>few|TRBJ1-6|TRBV13|.
TGTGCCAGCAGCATCGGGAATTCACCCCTCCACTTT
CASSIGNSPLHF
>.|TRBJ1-6|TRBV28|.
TGTGCCAGCAGTCCCCGGGGGGGTTGGCCCCTCCACTTT
CASSPRGGWPLHF
>.|TRBJ2-3|TRBV15|.
TGTGCCACCAGCATATCCCAGGGGAGCACAGATACGCAGTATTTT
CATSISQGSTDTQYF
>few|TRBJ2-3|TRBV23-1|.
TGCGCCAGCAGTCTACCACAGGGTTTAGATACGCAGTATTTT
CASSLPQGLDTQYF
>.|TRBJ2-1|TRBV28|TRBD2
TGTGCCAGCAGTCCCCTCGGTGCGGGGGGCGACAATGAGCAGTTCTTC
CASSPLGAGGDNEQFF
>.|TRBJ2-5|TRBV2|.
TGTGCCAGCAGGCGGGACCAAGAGACCCAGTACTTC
CASRRDQETQYF
>.|TRBJ2-2|TRBV21-1|.
TGTGCCAGCAGCAAAGGAGGCGTCGAGTCGAGGACAGGGAAGACCGGGGAGCTGTTTTTT
CASSKGGVESRTGKTGELFF
>.|TRBJ1-3|TRBV18|TRBD1
TGTGCCAGCTCACCAACCGGGACAGGGGGAAACACCATATATTTT
CASSPTGTGGNTIYF
>.|TRBJ1-2|TRBV10-3|.
TGTGCCACCCAACCAACCACCGGCGGAGGGGACTATGGCTACACCTTC
CATQPTTGGGDYGYTF
>.|TRBJ2-5|TRBV7-2|.
TGTGCCAGCAGCTTAGTGGCTGCAGTACAAGAGACCCAGTACTTC
CASSLVAAVQETQYF
>.|TRBJ2-1|TRBV10-3|TRBD1
TGTGCCATCAGTGATGCCCCCAACGACAGGGCCAATGAGCAGTTCTTC
CAISDAPNDRANEQFF
>.|TRBJ1-3|TRBV3-1/TRBV3-2|.
TGTGCCACGTCCACCGCGCGAAACACCATATATTTT
CATSTARNTIYF
>few|TRBJ2-5|TRBV20-1|.
TGCAGTGCCCGGCGAGGGGAGACCCAGTACTTC
CSARRGETQYF
>.|TRBJ1-5|TRBV27|TRBD1
TGTGCCAGCAGTCTGACAGGGGCGAATCAGCCCCAGCATTTT
CASSLTGANQPQHF
>few|TRBJ1-5|TRBV11-3|TRBD1
TGTGCCAGCAGCTTAGTTGTCAGGGGGGTTTCTAGCAATCAGCCCCAGCATTTT
CASSLVVRGVSSNQPQHF
>once|TRBJ1-2|TRBV28|.
TGTGCCAGCAGTTTAGTCGTGGAGGGCTACACCTTC
CASSLVVEGYTF
>.|TRBJ1-4|TRBV19|.
TGTGCCAGTAGGTGGAGGATCGCAACTAATGAAAAACTGTTTTTT
CASRWRIATNEKLFF
>.|TRBJ2-2|TRBV29-1|TRBD2
TGCAGCGTCCTACTAGCGAAAGGAAACACCGGGGAGCTGTTTTTT
CSVLLAKGNTGELFF